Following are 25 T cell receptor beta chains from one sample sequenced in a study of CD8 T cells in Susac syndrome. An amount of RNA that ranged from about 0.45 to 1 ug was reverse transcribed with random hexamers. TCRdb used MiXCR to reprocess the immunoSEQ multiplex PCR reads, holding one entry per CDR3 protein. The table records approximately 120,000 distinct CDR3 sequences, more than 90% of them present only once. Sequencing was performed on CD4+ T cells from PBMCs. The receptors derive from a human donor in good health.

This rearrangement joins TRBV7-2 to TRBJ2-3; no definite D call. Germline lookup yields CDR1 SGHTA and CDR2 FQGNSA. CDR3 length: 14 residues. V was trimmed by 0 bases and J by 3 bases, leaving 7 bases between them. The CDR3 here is CASSLARSTDTQYF. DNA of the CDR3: TGTGCCAGCAGCTTAGCCAGGTCTACAGATACGCAGTATTTT.

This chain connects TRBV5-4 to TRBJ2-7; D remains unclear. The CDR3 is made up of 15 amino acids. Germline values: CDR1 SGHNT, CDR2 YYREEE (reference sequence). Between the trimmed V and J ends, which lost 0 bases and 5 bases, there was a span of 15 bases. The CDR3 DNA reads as TGTGCCAGCAGCTTGGCCACGAGGACGAGTAACGAGCAGTACTTC. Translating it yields CASSLATRTSNEQYF. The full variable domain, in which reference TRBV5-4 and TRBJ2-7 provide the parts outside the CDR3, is ETGVTQSPTHLIKTRGQQVTLRCSSQSGHNTVSWYQQALGQGPQFIFQYYREEENGRGNFPPRFSGLQFPNYSSELNVNALELDDSALYLCASSLATRTSNEQYFGPGTRLTVT.

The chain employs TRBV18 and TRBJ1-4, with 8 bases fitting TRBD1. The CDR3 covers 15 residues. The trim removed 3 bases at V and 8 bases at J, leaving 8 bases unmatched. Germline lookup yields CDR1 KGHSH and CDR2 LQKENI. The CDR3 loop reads CASSPRTGKGEKLFF. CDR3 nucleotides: TGTGCCAGCTCACCTCGGACAGGGAAAGGCGAAAAACTGTTTTTT.

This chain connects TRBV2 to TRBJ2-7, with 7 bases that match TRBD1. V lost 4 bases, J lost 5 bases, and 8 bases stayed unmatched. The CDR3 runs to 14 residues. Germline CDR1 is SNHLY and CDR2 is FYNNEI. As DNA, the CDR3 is TGTGCCAGCAGTGCGTTCAGGGGGATCCACGAGCAGTACTTC. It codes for CASSAFRGIHEQYF.

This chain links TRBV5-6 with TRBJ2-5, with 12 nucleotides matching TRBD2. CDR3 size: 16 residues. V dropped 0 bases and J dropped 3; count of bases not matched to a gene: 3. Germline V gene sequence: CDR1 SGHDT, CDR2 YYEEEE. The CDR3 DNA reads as TGTGCCAGCAGCTTGGAGCTAGCGGGAGGGGAAGAGACCCAGTACTTC. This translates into CASSLELAGGEETQYF.

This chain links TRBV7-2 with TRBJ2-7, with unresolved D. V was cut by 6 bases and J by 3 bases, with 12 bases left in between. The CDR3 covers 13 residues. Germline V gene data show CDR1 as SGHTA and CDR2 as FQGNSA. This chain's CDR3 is CASSSRLGYEQYF. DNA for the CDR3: TGTGCCAGCAGTTCGCGGCTTGGCTACGAGCAGTACTTC.

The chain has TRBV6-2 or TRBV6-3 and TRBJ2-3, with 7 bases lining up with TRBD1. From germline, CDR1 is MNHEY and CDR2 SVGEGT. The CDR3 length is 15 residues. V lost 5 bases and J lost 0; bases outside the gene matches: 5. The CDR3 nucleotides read TGTGCCAGCAGTGACAGGGCTAAGAGCACAGATACGCAGTATTTT. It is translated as CASSDRAKSTDTQYF.

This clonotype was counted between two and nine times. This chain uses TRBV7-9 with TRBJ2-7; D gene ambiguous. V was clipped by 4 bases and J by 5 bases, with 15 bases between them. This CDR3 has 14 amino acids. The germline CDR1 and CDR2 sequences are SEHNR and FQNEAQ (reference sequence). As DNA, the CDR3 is TGTGCCAGCAGCTCCCCGGTAGACTTGAACGAGCAGTACTTC. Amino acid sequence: CASSSPVDLNEQYF.

CDR3 region: CSAKDRNTEAFF. The CDR3 DNA reads as TGCAGTGCTAAGGACAGGAACACTGAAGCTTTCTTT. V is TRBV20-1 and J is TRBJ1-1; D might be TRBD1 (6 bases). CDR1 and CDR2 from the germline V gene are DFQATT and SNEGSKA (reference sequence). CDR3 length equals 12 residues. Trimming removed 4 bases from V and 1 base from J, with 7 bases in between.

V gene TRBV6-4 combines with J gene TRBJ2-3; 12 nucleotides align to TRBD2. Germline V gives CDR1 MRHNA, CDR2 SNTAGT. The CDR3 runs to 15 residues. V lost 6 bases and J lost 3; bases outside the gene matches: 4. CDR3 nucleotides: TGTGCCAGCAGAGTGACTAGCGGGAGAACAGATACGCAGTATTTT. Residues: CASRVTSGRTDTQYF.

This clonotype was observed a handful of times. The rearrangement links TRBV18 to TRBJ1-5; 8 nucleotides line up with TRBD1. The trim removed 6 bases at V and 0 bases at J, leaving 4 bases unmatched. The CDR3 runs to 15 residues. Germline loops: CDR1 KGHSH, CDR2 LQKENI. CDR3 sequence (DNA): TGTGCCAGCTCCCCCACAGGGGGTAGCAATCAGCCCCAGCATTTT. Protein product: CASSPTGGSNQPQHF.

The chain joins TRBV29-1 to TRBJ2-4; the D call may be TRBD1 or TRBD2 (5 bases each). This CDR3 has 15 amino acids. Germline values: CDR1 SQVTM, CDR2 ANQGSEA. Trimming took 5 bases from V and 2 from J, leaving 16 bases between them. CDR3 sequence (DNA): TGCAGCGTTAGCTTGGGGGTCGGGACCAAAAACATTCAGTACTTC. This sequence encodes CSVSLGVGTKNIQYF. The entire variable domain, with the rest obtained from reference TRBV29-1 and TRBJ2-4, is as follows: SAVISQKPSRDICQRGTSLTIQCQVDSQVTMMFWYRQQPGQSLTLIATANQGSEATYESGFVIDKFPISRPNLTFSTLTVSNMSPEDSSIYLCSVSLGVGTKNIQYFGAGTRLSVL.

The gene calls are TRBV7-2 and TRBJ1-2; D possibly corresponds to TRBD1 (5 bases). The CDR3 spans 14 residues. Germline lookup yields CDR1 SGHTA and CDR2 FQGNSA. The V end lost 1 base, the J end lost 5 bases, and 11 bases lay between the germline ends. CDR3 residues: CASSLVGEGYGYTF. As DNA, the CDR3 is TGTGCCAGCAGCTTAGTCGGGGAGGGGTATGGCTACACCTTC.

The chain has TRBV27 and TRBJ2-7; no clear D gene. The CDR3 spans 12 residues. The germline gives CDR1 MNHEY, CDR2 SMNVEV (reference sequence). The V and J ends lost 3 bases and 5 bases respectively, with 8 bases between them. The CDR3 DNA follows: TGTGCCAGCAGTTTTGACGGCCACGAGCAGTACTTC. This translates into CASSFDGHEQYF.

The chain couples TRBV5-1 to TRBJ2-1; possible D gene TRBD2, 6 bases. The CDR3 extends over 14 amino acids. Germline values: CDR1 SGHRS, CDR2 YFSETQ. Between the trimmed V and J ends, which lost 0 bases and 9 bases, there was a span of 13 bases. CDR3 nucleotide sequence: TGCGCCAGCAGCTTGGGAATTTTGGAGGGTGAGCAGTTCTTC. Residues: CASSLGILEGEQFF.

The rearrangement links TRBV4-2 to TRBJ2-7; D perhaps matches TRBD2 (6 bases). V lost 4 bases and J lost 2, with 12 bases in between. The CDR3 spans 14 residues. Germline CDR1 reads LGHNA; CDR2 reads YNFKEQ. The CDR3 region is CASSRIGSPYEQYF. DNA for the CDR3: TGTGCCAGCAGCCGGATCGGGAGTCCCTACGAGCAGTACTTC.

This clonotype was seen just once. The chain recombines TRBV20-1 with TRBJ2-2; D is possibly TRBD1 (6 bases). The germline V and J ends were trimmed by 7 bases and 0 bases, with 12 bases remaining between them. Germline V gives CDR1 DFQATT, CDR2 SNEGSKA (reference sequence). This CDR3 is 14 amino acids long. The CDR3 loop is CSVTGPANTGELFF. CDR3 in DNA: TGCAGTGTGACAGGCCCAGCGAACACCGGGGAGCTGTTTTTT.

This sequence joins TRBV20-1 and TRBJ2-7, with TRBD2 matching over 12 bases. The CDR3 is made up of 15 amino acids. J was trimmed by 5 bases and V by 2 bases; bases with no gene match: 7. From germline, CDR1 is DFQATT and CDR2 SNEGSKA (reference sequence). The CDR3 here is CSARRLAGGNDEQYF. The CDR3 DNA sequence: TGCAGTGCTAGAAGGCTAGCGGGAGGGAATGACGAGCAGTACTTC.

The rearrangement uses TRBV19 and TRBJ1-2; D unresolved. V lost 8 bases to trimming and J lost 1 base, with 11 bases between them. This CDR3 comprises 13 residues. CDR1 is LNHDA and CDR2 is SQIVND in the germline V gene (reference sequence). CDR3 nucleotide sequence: TGTGCCAGTTCGGTACGATTTAACTATGGCTACACCTTC. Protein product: CASSVRFNYGYTF.

The CDR3, as DNA: TGTGCCAGCTCAAATTCAATTCCACAGGGATCGGCCAACGTCCTGACTTTC. Translating it yields CASSNSIPQGSANVLTF. The chain has TRBV18 and TRBJ2-6, with D perhaps matching TRBD1 (6 bases). Germline V gene sequence: CDR1 KGHSH, CDR2 LQKENI. V lost 5 bases and J 6 bases, leaving 20 bases between the germline ends. The length of the CDR3 is 17 residues.

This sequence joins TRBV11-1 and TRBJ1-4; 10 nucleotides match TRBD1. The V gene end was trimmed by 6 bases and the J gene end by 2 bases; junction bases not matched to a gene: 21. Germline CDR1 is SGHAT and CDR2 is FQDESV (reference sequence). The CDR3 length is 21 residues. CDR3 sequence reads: CASRSGLSRQGAGWTNEKLFF. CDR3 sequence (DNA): TGTGCCAGCAGAAGCGGTCTAAGCCGACAGGGGGCCGGGTGGACTAATGAAAAACTGTTTTTT.

CDR3 sequence reads: CSVELPLAGYNEQFF. CDR3 DNA: TGCAGCGTTGAGCTTCCCCTAGCGGGATACAATGAGCAGTTCTTC. The chain combines TRBV29-1 with TRBJ2-1; 9 bases agree with TRBD2. V lost 3 bases to trimming and J lost 4 bases; unmatched junction nucleotides: 7. The CDR3 contains 15 residues. The V gene's germline CDR1 is SQVTM and CDR2 ANQGSEA.

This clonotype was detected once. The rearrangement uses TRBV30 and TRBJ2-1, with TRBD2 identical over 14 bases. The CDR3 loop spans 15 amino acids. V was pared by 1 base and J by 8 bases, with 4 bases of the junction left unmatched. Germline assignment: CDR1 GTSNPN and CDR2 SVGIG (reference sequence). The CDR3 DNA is TGTGCCTGGAGTGCGGGACTAGCGGGAGTAGATGAGCAGTTCTTC. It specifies CAWSAGLAGVDEQFF.

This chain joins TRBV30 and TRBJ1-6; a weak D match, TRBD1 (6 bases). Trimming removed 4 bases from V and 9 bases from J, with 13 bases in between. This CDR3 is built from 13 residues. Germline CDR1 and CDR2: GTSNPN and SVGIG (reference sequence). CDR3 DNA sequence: TGTGCCTGGAAAGGGCCAGGGGTTTCACCCCTCCACTTT. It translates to CAWKGPGVSPLHF.

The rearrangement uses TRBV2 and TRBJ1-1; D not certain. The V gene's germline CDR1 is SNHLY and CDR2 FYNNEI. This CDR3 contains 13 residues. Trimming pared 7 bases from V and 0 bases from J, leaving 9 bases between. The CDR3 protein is CASTRGLNTEAFF. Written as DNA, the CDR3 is TGTGCCAGCACTCGGGGATTGAACACTGAAGCTTTCTTT. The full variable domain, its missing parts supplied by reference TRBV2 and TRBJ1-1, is EPEVTQTPSHQVTQMGQEVILRCVPISNHLYFYWYRQILGQKVEFLVSFYNNEISEKSEIFDDQFSVERPDGSNFTLKIRSTKLEDSAMYFCASTRGLNTEAFFGQGTRLTVV.